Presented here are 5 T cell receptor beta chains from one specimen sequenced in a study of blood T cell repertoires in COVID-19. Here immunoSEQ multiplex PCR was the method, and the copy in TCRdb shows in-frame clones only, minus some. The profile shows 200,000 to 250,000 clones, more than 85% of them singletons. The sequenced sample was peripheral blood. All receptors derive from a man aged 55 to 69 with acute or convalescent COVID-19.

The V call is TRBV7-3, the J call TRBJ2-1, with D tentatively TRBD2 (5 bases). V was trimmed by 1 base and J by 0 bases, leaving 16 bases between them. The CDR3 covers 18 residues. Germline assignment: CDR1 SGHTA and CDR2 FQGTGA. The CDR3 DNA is TGTGCCAGCAGCTTAAGTACATCGGACTGGAGCTCCTACAATGAGCAGTTCTTC. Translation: CASSLSTSDWSSYNEQFF.

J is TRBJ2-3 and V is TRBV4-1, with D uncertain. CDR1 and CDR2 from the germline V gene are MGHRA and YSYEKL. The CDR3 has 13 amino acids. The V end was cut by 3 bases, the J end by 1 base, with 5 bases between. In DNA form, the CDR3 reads TGCGCCAGCAGCCACCCCGGCACAGATACGCAGTATTTT. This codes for CASSHPGTDTQYF.

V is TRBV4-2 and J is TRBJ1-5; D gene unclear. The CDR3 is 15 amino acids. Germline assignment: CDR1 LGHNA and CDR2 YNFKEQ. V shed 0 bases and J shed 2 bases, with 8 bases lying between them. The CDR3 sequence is CASSQDSHGNQPQHF. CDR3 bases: TGTGCCAGCAGCCAAGATTCCCATGGCAATCAGCCCCAGCATTTT.

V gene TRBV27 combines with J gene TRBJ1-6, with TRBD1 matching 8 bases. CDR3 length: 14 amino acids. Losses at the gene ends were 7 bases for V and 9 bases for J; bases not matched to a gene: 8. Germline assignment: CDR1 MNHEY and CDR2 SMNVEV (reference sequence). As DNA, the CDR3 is TGTGCCAGCAATTTCGACAGGGGCGGTTCACCCCTCCACTTT. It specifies CASNFDRGGSPLHF.

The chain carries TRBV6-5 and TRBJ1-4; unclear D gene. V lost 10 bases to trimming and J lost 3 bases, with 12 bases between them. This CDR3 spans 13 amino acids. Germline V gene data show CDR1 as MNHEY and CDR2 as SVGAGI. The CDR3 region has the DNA TGTGCCACACGGCGGGCGGCTAATGAAAAACTGTTTTTT. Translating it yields CATRRAANEKLFF.